One and the same sample provided the 25 T cell receptor beta chains below, sequenced in a study of blood T cell repertoires in COVID-19. The method was immunoSEQ multiplex PCR; TCRdb's version includes in-frame clones alone and lacks a portion of them. The table has approximately 300,000 clones, under 90% seen once; the top ten hold about 9.4%. Sample: PBMCs or T cells enriched from blood (not recorded which). These receptor sequences come from a woman aged 18-29 years who had recovered from COVID-19.

Only a few counts were recorded for this clone. The rearrangement joins TRBV30 to TRBJ1-6; perhaps TRBD1 as D (5 bases). The V gene's germline CDR1 is GTSNPN and CDR2 SVGIG (reference sequence). V lost 4 bases to trimming and J lost 10 bases, with 14 bases between them. CDR3 length: 13 residues. The CDR3 protein is CAWKGRGGSPLHF. CDR3 nucleotide sequence: TGTGCCTGGAAGGGACGGGGAGGCTCACCCCTCCACTTT.

This rearrangement joins TRBV5-1 to TRBJ2-1; the D is unclear. V lost 0 bases, J lost 0 bases, and 10 bases lay in between. This CDR3 has 16 amino acids. Germline CDR1 SGHRS, CDR2 YFSETQ. The CDR3 spells CASSLEAVSSYNEQFF. CDR3 nucleotides: TGCGCCAGCAGCTTGGAGGCGGTGAGCTCCTACAATGAGCAGTTCTTC.

This chain links TRBV27 with TRBJ2-5, with TRBD1 identical over 7 bases. This CDR3 contains 15 residues. V lost 2 bases to trimming and J lost 4 bases; unmatched junction nucleotides: 7. The germline CDR1 and CDR2 sequences are MNHEY and SMNVEV (reference sequence). The CDR3 sequence: CASSLKGGRGETQYF. The DNA for the CDR3 is TGTGCCAGCAGTTTAAAAGGGGGCCGTGGAGAGACCCAGTACTTC.

The rearrangement links TRBV19 to TRBJ1-2; 10 nucleotides agree with TRBD1. This CDR3 has 13 amino acids. Losses at the gene ends were 9 bases for V and 2 bases for J; bases not matched to a gene: 3. Germline V gene data show CDR1 as LNHDA and CDR2 as SQIVND (reference sequence). Here the CDR3 reads CASKGQGNYGYTF. The CDR3 coding sequence is TGTGCCAGCAAGGGACAGGGGAACTATGGCTACACCTTC.

This clone was detected once. In DNA form, the CDR3 reads TGTGCCAGCAGCCCACAGACAGGCACAGATACGCAGTATTTT. Translating it yields CASSPQTGTDTQYF. The chain joins TRBV7-9 to TRBJ2-3, with a weak D call TRBD1 (5 bases). This CDR3 contains 14 residues. In germline, CDR1 is SEHNR, CDR2 FQNEAQ (reference sequence). V was pared by 5 bases and J by 1 base, with 10 bases between.

The chain employs TRBV28 and TRBJ1-5, with a possible D match to TRBD1 (6 bases). Germline-derived CDR1 and CDR2 are MDHEN and SYDVKM. There are 14 residues in the CDR3. V gave up 6 bases and J gave up 7 bases, with 16 bases separating them. The chain's CDR3 is CASRQGDSIQPQHF. CDR3 DNA sequence: TGTGCCAGCAGACAGGGAGACTCGATCCAGCCCCAGCATTTT. The full variable domain, its missing parts supplied by reference TRBV28 and TRBJ1-5, is DVKVTQSSRYLVKRTGEKVFLECVQDMDHENMFWYRQDPGLGLRLIYFSYDVKMKEKGDIPEGYSVSREKKERFSLILESASTNQTSMYLCASRQGDSIQPQHFGDGTRLSIL.

The sample holds a few counts of this clone. The chain couples TRBV7-2 to TRBJ2-6; D may be TRBD1 (6 bases). The germline V gene has CDR1 SGHTA and CDR2 FQGNSA. CDR3 size: 18 residues. With 5 bases removed from V and 2 bases from J, the gap between germline ends came to 19 bases. CDR3 bases: TGTGCCAGCAGCCCAAGCTTTTCAGGGGCGGCTGGGGCCAACGTCCTGACTTTC. This translates into CASSPSFSGAAGANVLTF. The whole variable domain, filled in from reference TRBV7-2 and TRBJ2-6, reads GAGVSQSPSNKVTEKGKDVELRCDPISGHTALYWYRQSLGQGLEFLIYFQGNSAPDKSGLPSDRFSAERTGGSVSTLTIQRTQQEDSAVYLCASSPSFSGAAGANVLTFGAGSRLTVL.

CDR3 amino acids: CAWSVRGTSGGTAKTDTQYF. The CDR3 DNA is TGTGCCTGGAGTGTACGAGGGACTAGCGGGGGGACGGCTAAGACAGATACGCAGTATTTT. V gene TRBV30 combines with J gene TRBJ2-3; 15 positions agree with TRBD2. Germline V gene sequence: CDR1 GTSNPN, CDR2 SVGIG (reference sequence). This CDR3 spans 20 amino acids. The ends lost 0 bases at V and 3 bases at J; junction bases unmatched: 13.

This clone was seen once. V and J are TRBV9 and TRBJ1-1; perhaps TRBD1 as D (6 bases). Trimming removed 0 bases at V and 1 base at J, with 19 bases between. Germline V gives CDR1 SGDLS, CDR2 YYNGEE. This CDR3 spans 18 amino acids. The CDR3 coding sequence is TGTGCCAGCAGCGTAGGGAGTCGATGGGGGCGAGGGAACACTGAAGCTTTCTTT. Translating gives CASSVGSRWGRGNTEAFF.

The chain combines TRBV11-3 with TRBJ1-1, with D hard to call. From germline, CDR1 is SGHNT and CDR2 YENEEA. The V end was cut by 1 base, the J end by 5 bases, with 11 bases between. The CDR3 runs to 14 residues. The CDR3 DNA follows: TGTGCCAGCAGCTTAGGGGGAGGAGAAACTGAAGCTTTCTTT. Translating it yields CASSLGGGETEAFF.

The chain recombines TRBV25-1 with TRBJ2-5; 8 bases are shared with TRBD2. V lost 7 bases, J lost 1 base, and 2 bases stayed unmatched. The CDR3 totals 13 residues. The germline V gene has CDR1 MGHDK and CDR2 SYGVNS. The CDR3 coding sequence is TGTGCCAGCACCCGGGGGGGCCAAGAGACCCAGTACTTC. Protein product: CASTRGGQETQYF.

The CDR3 nucleotides read TGTGCCAGCAGCTTTTCAGAGAACACTGAAGCTTTCTTT. Translating gives CASSFSENTEAFF. The chain combines TRBV11-2 with TRBJ1-1; D not certain. The germline gives CDR1 SGHAT, CDR2 FQNNGV. Trimming removed 3 bases from V and 1 base from J, with 6 bases in between. This CDR3 is 13 amino acids long.

The chain has TRBV5-1 and TRBJ1-4; TRBD1 agrees at 8 bases. The ends lost 4 bases at V and 8 bases at J; junction bases unmatched: 10. This CDR3 has 15 amino acids. Per the germline V gene, CDR1 is SGHRS and CDR2 is YFSETQ. CDR3 protein: CASSGQGISYEKLFF. In DNA, the CDR3 is TGCGCCAGCAGCGGACAGGGTATCTCGTACGAAAAACTGTTTTTT.

The CDR3 spells CATQMESHTEAFF. Here the CDR3 DNA reads TGTGCCACCCAGATGGAGAGTCACACTGAAGCTTTCTTT. The V call is TRBV10-3, the J call TRBJ1-1; no firm D call. V gave up 10 bases and J gave up 3 bases, with 15 bases separating them. Germline CDR1 reads ENHRY; CDR2 reads SYGVKD. This CDR3 spans 13 amino acids.

The genes are TRBV9 and TRBJ1-4; D is perhaps TRBD1 (6 bases). Trimming pared 3 bases from V and 6 bases from J, leaving 18 bases between. From germline, CDR1 is SGDLS and CDR2 YYNGEE. This CDR3 has 16 residues. CDR3 residues: CASSAGYRVPDEKLFF. The CDR3, as DNA: TGTGCCAGCAGCGCAGGGTACAGGGTGCCAGATGAAAAACTGTTTTTT.

This clone was detected only once. The rearrangement uses TRBV4-1 and TRBJ2-1; D gene ambiguous. Germline assignment: CDR1 MGHRA and CDR2 YSYEKL. There are 14 residues in the CDR3. Trimming stripped 4 bases from V and 5 bases from J, with 12 bases between. The DNA of the CDR3 is TGCGCCAGCAGCCTCCTGAGCGACCACAATGAGCAGTTCTTC. Translation gives CASSLLSDHNEQFF.

This clone was found once. Other DNA sequences from this sample encode an identical CDR3 as well. The V gene is TRBV3-1 (or the pseudogene TRBV3-2), the J gene TRBJ1-5; D is unclear. The CDR3 contains 13 residues. Trimming shortened V by 2 bases and J by 6 bases, and 8 bases separated the two germline ends. Looked up from germline, CDR1 is LGHDT and CDR2 is YNNKEL (reference sequence). In DNA form, the CDR3 reads TGTGCCAGCAGCCAAACGGGGAGTCAGCCCCAGCATTTT. Translating gives CASSQTGSQPQHF.

V is TRBV4-2 and J is TRBJ1-6; 7 positions match TRBD1. Trimming took 4 bases from V and 8 from J; bases not matched to a gene: 5. Germline loops: CDR1 LGHNA, CDR2 YNFKEQ. The CDR3 sequence is 14 residues long. CDR3: CASSPGTDHSPLHF. The CDR3 bases are TGTGCCAGCAGCCCGGGGACAGATCATTCACCCCTCCACTTT.

The chain recombines TRBV12-5 with TRBJ1-1, with 7 bases aligning to TRBD1. The ends lost 2 bases at V and 3 bases at J; junction bases unmatched: 6. Germline values: CDR1 LGHNT, CDR2 FRNRAP. This CDR3 is 15 amino acids long. The CDR3, as DNA: TGTGCTAGTGGTTTGATAAGGGGGCTGCACACTGAAGCTTTCTTT. This codes for CASGLIRGLHTEAFF.

The chain joins TRBV4-1 to TRBJ1-2; D not certain. Germline V gene sequence: CDR1 MGHRA, CDR2 YSYEKL. The CDR3 is 15 amino acids. Trimming took 6 bases from V and 1 from J, leaving 15 bases between them. CDR3 DNA: TGCGCCAGCAGAATACTCGAGCAGGATAACTATGGCTACACCTTC. Encoded protein: CASRILEQDNYGYTF.

This clone came up many times. The chain recombines TRBV9 with TRBJ1-3, with 9 bases matching TRBD1. The CDR3 sequence is 16 residues long. Per the germline V gene, CDR1 is SGDLS and CDR2 is YYNGEE. V was pared by 0 bases and J by 7 bases, with 8 bases of the junction left unmatched. The CDR3 DNA reads TGTGCCAGCAGCGTAGCTGGGACAGGGATTGGGAACACCATATATTTT. It specifies CASSVAGTGIGNTIYF.

The rearrangement uses TRBV7-9 and TRBJ2-2; D is perhaps TRBD1 (5 bases). Trimming removed 4 bases from V and 5 bases from J, with 14 bases in between. CDR3 size: 15 residues. The germline V gene encodes CDR1 SEHNR and CDR2 FQNEAQ (reference sequence). The CDR3 nucleotides read TGTGCCAGCAGCTATGGGGCGGTAAGGACCGGGGAGCTGTTTTTT. It codes for CASSYGAVRTGELFF.

The gene calls are TRBV14 and TRBJ2-5, with 8 nucleotides matching TRBD1. In germline, CDR1 is SGHDN, CDR2 FVKESK. The CDR3 loop spans 13 amino acids. V shed 6 bases and J 9 bases; nucleotides not matched to a gene: 9. DNA of the CDR3: TGTGCCAGCAGTTGGACAGGGACCGAGGCCCAGTACTTC. This gives the protein CASSWTGTEAQYF. The whole variable domain, filled in from reference TRBV14 and TRBJ2-5, reads EAGVTQFPSHSVIEKGQTVTLRCDPISGHDNLYWYRRVMGKEIKFLLHFVKESKQDESGMPNNRFLAERTGGTYSTLKVQPAELEDSGVYFCASSWTGTEAQYFGPGTRLLVL.

V gene TRBV11-2 combines with J gene TRBJ1-2; 10 nucleotides match TRBD1. Germline loops: CDR1 SGHAT, CDR2 FQNNGV. V trimming: 2 bases; J trimming: 4 bases; junction bases outside the gene matches: 7. CDR3 length equals 16 residues. The CDR3 loop reads CASSLTAGQGSYGYTF. Written as DNA, the CDR3 is TGTGCCAGCAGCTTAACCGCGGGACAGGGGTCCTATGGCTACACCTTC.

The chain joins TRBV10-3 to TRBJ1-5; D remains unclear. Trimming removed 9 bases at V and 0 bases at J, with 9 bases between. This CDR3 is 13 amino acids long. The germline V gene encodes CDR1 ENHRY and CDR2 SYGVKD. The CDR3 spells CAMSRNSNQPQHF. The CDR3 coding sequence is TGTGCCATGTCGAGAAATAGCAATCAGCCCCAGCATTTT.